These T cell receptor beta chains were read from a single sample in a study of Ad26.COV2.S vaccination and SARS-CoV-2 variants. The protocol was immunoSEQ multiplex PCR, while the TCRdb copy is restricted to in-frame clones and leaves out a portion. The data contain around 420,000 clones, around 89% of them seen just once; the ten biggest clones take up 3.6%. This material consisted of peripheral blood, taken in a trial of Ad26.COV2.S vaccine versus placebo. The receptors stem from a person aged 18-65 years who received the Ad26.COV2.S COVID-19 vaccine or a placebo. Both conserved end residues are part of each CDR3. D genes are given only for firm matches. Clone size appears in some rows only: once, few, many, or a class for an expanded clone.

clone size: NA
J gene: TRBJ2-2
D gene: NA
V gene: TRBV11-1
CDR3 protein: CASSLRRGRQTGELFF
CDR3 DNA: TGTGCCAGCAGCTTAAGAAGGGGGAGACAAACCGGGGAGCTGTTTTTT

clone size: NA
J gene: TRBJ2-7
D gene: NA
V gene: TRBV7-8
CDR3 protein: CASSSTSDWPYEQYF
CDR3 DNA: TGTGCCAGCAGCTCCACGAGCGATTGGCCCTACGAGCAGTACTTC

clone size: NA
J gene: TRBJ1-4
D gene: NA
V gene: TRBV30
CDR3 protein: CAWTGAEKLFF
CDR3 DNA: TGTGCCTGGACAGGGGCGGAAAAACTGTTTTTT

clone size: NA
J gene: TRBJ2-5
D gene: NA
V gene: TRBV6-2/TRBV6-3
CDR3 protein: CASSTLAVQETQYF
CDR3 DNA: TGTGCCAGCAGTACCCTAGCAGTCCAAGAGACCCAGTACTTC

clone size: NA
J gene: TRBJ2-1
D gene: NA
V gene: TRBV11-2
CDR3 protein: CASSWPGGYEQFF
CDR3 DNA: TGTGCCAGCAGTTGGCCAGGAGGGTATGAGCAGTTCTTC

clone size: NA
J gene: TRBJ2-4
D gene: NA
V gene: TRBV13
CDR3 protein: CASAGLAKNIQYF
CDR3 DNA: TGTGCCAGCGCCGGCTTAGCCAAAAACATTCAGTACTTC

clone size: NA
J gene: TRBJ2-1
D gene: TRBD2
V gene: TRBV11-2
CDR3 protein: CASSLGASGGPGDEQFF
CDR3 DNA: TGTGCCAGCAGCTTAGGGGCTAGCGGGGGGCCTGGGGATGAGCAGTTCTTC

clone size: NA
J gene: TRBJ2-1
D gene: NA
V gene: TRBV7-8
CDR3 protein: CASSPRPQTIHNEQFF
CDR3 DNA: TGTGCCAGCAGCCCCCGCCCGCAGACTATTCACAATGAGCAGTTCTTC

clone size: once
J gene: TRBJ2-7
D gene: TRBD1
V gene: TRBV7-8
CDR3 protein: CASRAGTDYEQYF
CDR3 DNA: TGTGCCAGCAGGGCTGGGACAGACTACGAGCAGTACTTC

clone size: NA
J gene: TRBJ2-7
D gene: NA
V gene: TRBV6-2/TRBV6-3
CDR3 protein: CASSPWEEAYEQYF
CDR3 DNA: TGTGCCAGCAGTCCGTGGGAGGAGGCCTACGAGCAGTACTTC

clone size: NA
J gene: TRBJ2-5
D gene: NA
V gene: TRBV5-5
CDR3 protein: CASSYQGETQYF
CDR3 DNA: TGTGCCAGCAGCTACCAAGGGGAGACCCAGTACTTC

clone size: once
J gene: TRBJ1-1
D gene: NA
V gene: TRBV29-1
CDR3 protein: CSVEEVFGGGTEAFF
CDR3 DNA: TGCAGCGTTGAAGAAGTGTTTGGGGGGGGAACTGAAGCTTTCTTT

clone size: NA
J gene: TRBJ2-2
D gene: NA
V gene: TRBV19
CDR3 protein: CASSTLQALGVTGELFF
CDR3 DNA: TGTGCCAGTAGCACCCTCCAGGCCTTGGGAGTCACCGGGGAGCTGTTTTTT

clone size: NA
J gene: TRBJ1-4
D gene: NA
V gene: TRBV12-3/TRBV12-4
CDR3 protein: CASSLRLNEKLFF
CDR3 DNA: TGTGCCAGCAGTTTACGGCTTAATGAAAAACTGTTTTTT

clone size: NA
J gene: TRBJ2-7
D gene: NA
V gene: TRBV2
CDR3 protein: CASSEPTGQPSYEQYF
CDR3 DNA: TGTGCCAGCAGTGAACCCACAGGGCAGCCCTCCTACGAGCAGTACTTC

clone size: NA
J gene: TRBJ2-1
D gene: TRBD2
V gene: TRBV18
CDR3 protein: CASSPRPGSGGSNEQFF
CDR3 DNA: TGTGCCAGCTCACCACGGCCCGGAAGCGGGGGTTCCAATGAGCAGTTCTTC

clone size: NA
J gene: TRBJ1-3
D gene: NA
V gene: TRBV7-8
CDR3 protein: CASSSPGVSGNTIYF
CDR3 DNA: TGTGCCAGCAGCTCCCCAGGGGTCTCTGGAAACACCATATATTTT

clone size: NA
J gene: TRBJ2-3
D gene: NA
V gene: TRBV6-5
CDR3 protein: CASSQQGPGTDTQYF
CDR3 DNA: TGTGCCAGCAGTCAACAGGGTCCGGGGACAGATACGCAGTATTTT

clone size: once
J gene: TRBJ2-3
D gene: NA
V gene: TRBV11-3
CDR3 protein: CASSLGGSTDTQYF
CDR3 DNA: TGTGCCAGCAGCTTAGGGGGGAGCACAGATACGCAGTATTTT

clone size: NA
J gene: TRBJ2-3
D gene: TRBD2
V gene: TRBV7-3
CDR3 protein: CASSFEGRGGRGDTQYF
CDR3 DNA: TGTGCCAGCAGCTTTGAGGGACGCGGGGGGCGAGGAGATACGCAGTATTTT

clone size: NA
J gene: TRBJ1-1
D gene: TRBD1
V gene: TRBV13
CDR3 protein: CASSYRTGLMVTEAFF
CDR3 DNA: TGTGCCAGCAGCTACCGGACAGGCTTAATGGTTACTGAAGCTTTCTTT

clone size: NA
J gene: TRBJ1-2
D gene: NA
V gene: TRBV5-1
CDR3 protein: CASSPEGLVNYGYTF
CDR3 DNA: TGCGCCAGCAGCCCTGAGGGCCTAGTTAACTATGGCTACACCTTC

clone size: NA
J gene: TRBJ2-5
D gene: NA
V gene: TRBV7-2
CDR3 protein: CASSQGSYQETQYF
CDR3 DNA: TGTGCCAGCAGCCAGGGGAGCTATCAAGAGACCCAGTACTTC

clone size: once
J gene: TRBJ2-7
D gene: TRBD1
V gene: TRBV3-1/TRBV3-2
CDR3 protein: CASSLGQTYEQYF
CDR3 DNA: TGTGCCAGCAGCCTGGGACAGACCTACGAGCAGTACTTC

clone size: NA
J gene: TRBJ2-1
D gene: TRBD2
V gene: TRBV7-3
CDR3 protein: CASSSGTSDYNEQFF
CDR3 DNA: TGTGCCAGCAGTTCCGGGACTAGCGATTACAATGAGCAGTTCTTC

clone size: NA
J gene: TRBJ2-3
D gene: TRBD2
V gene: TRBV18
CDR3 protein: CASSPGTSGTNTQYF
CDR3 DNA: TGTGCCAGCTCACCAGGGACTAGCGGGACCAATACGCAGTATTTT

clone size: few
J gene: TRBJ1-1
D gene: NA
V gene: TRBV29-1
CDR3 protein: CSVARQVNTEAFF
CDR3 DNA: TGCAGCGTTGCACGCCAGGTGAACACTGAAGCTTTCTTT

clone size: NA
J gene: TRBJ1-2
D gene: NA
V gene: TRBV6-1
CDR3 protein: CASSEASTNSNTF
CDR3 DNA: TGTGCCAGCAGTGAAGCTTCGACCAATTCTAACACCTTC

clone size: NA
J gene: TRBJ2-2
D gene: NA
V gene: TRBV11-2
CDR3 protein: CASNPTGPNTGELFF
CDR3 DNA: TGTGCCAGCAACCCGACAGGCCCGAACACCGGGGAGCTGTTTTTT

clone size: NA
J gene: TRBJ2-3
D gene: TRBD1
V gene: TRBV18
CDR3 protein: CASSRERQGISTDTQYF
CDR3 DNA: TGTGCCAGCTCACGAGAGCGACAGGGGATTAGCACAGATACGCAGTATTTT

clone size: NA
J gene: TRBJ1-2
D gene: NA
V gene: TRBV28
CDR3 protein: CASSLTLTGNYGYTF
CDR3 DNA: TGTGCCAGCAGTTTAACGCTCACCGGCAACTATGGCTACACCTTC